Below are 10 T cell receptor beta chains sequenced from a single sample in a study of T cells after yellow fever vaccination. TCRdb processed the 5' RACE reads anew with MiXCR; each CDR3 protein has one entry. The table includes about 330,000 distinct CDR3 sequences, approximately 8% detected once. This specimen consisted of PBMCs, obtained around 45 days after the first yellow fever vaccination. The receptors derive from a man aged 18 to 35 who received the YFV17D yellow fever vaccine.

This clonotype showed up just a few times. The V and J genes are TRBV7-8 and TRBJ1-3; D gene unclear. V was shortened by 6 bases and J by 4 bases, with 10 bases between the two germline ends. Germline CDR1 is SGHVS and CDR2 is FQNEAQ. This CDR3 is built from 13 residues. CDR3 region: CASSNPYGNTIYF. In DNA form, the CDR3 reads TGTGCCAGCAGTAACCCCTACGGAAACACCATATATTTT.

V and J are TRBV20-1 and TRBJ2-7, with D possibly TRBD2 on 5 matching bases. The CDR3 contains 11 residues. The ends were cut back, 1 base at V and 7 bases at J, with 8 bases in the middle. Germline V lookup: CDR1 DFQATT, CDR2 SNEGSKA (reference sequence). The CDR3 is CSARGRREQYF. The CDR3 DNA reads TGCAGTGCTAGAGGACGGAGGGAGCAGTACTTC.

This clonotype has a count of ten or more. The genes are TRBV18 and TRBJ1-2; 10 nucleotides agree with TRBD1. The CDR3 runs to 14 residues. Per the germline V gene, CDR1 is KGHSH and CDR2 is LQKENI. The V and J ends lost 0 bases and 5 bases, in that order; junction bases with no gene match: 0. The CDR3 bases are TGTGCCAGCTCACCACCGGGACAGGGGTATGGCTACACCTTC. Protein product: CASSPPGQGYGYTF.

This clonotype occurred a few times. The V call is TRBV20-1, the J call TRBJ1-1; 7 bases match TRBD1. Germline V gives CDR1 DFQATT, CDR2 SNEGSKA (reference sequence). This CDR3 has 16 residues. Trimming cost V 3 bases and J 0 bases; bases outside gene matches: 10. This CDR3 reads CSASILQGVMNTEAFF. DNA of the CDR3: TGCAGTGCTAGTATACTCCAGGGGGTCATGAACACTGAAGCTTTCTTT.

This clonotype showed up just a few times. The chain employs TRBV7-9 and TRBJ2-3; 8 positions match TRBD1. Germline values: CDR1 SEHNR, CDR2 FQNEAQ (reference sequence). Trimming removed 5 bases from V and 4 bases from J; junction bases left unmatched: 11. The CDR3 has 16 residues. The CDR3 reads CASSPRQGPIADTQYF. The CDR3 DNA reads TGTGCCAGCAGCCCACGACAGGGGCCGATCGCAGATACGCAGTATTTT. Complete variable domain (other parts from reference TRBV7-9 and TRBJ2-3): DTGVSQNPRHKITKRGQNVTFRCDPISEHNRLYWYRQTLGQGPEFLTYFQNEAQLEKSRLLSDRFSAERPKGSFSTLEIQRTEQGDSAMYLCASSPRQGPIADTQYFGPGTRLTVL.

The genes are TRBV6-2 or TRBV6-3 and TRBJ2-5; 12 bases are a match to TRBD2. This CDR3 region has 14 residues. V trimming: 6 bases; J trimming: 5 bases; junction bases outside the gene matches: 4. CDR1 and CDR2 (germline): MNHEY, SVGEGT. As DNA, the CDR3 is TGTGCCAGCAGCGGACTAGCGGGGATTGAGACCCAGTACTTC. Its translation is CASSGLAGIETQYF.

In this sample, this clonotype turned up a few times. This chain connects TRBV6-1 to TRBJ2-1; D gene ambiguous. V was pared by 4 bases and J by 5 bases, with 15 bases between. This CDR3 is built from 15 residues. Germline V gives CDR1 MNHNS, CDR2 SASEGT. The CDR3 nucleotides read TGTGCCAGCAGTGTGAACCTCGACGGAGACAATGAGCAGTTCTTC. Amino acids: CASSVNLDGDNEQFF.

The table lists this clonotype with a few counts. The chain couples TRBV20-1 to TRBJ1-1; D not resolved. V was shortened by 4 bases and J by 5 bases, with 11 bases between the two germline ends. CDR3 length: 12 residues. CDR1 is DFQATT, CDR2 SNEGSKA, per germline (reference sequence). The CDR3 here is CSAMARATEAFF. In DNA form, the CDR3 reads TGCAGTGCTATGGCCAGAGCAACTGAAGCTTTCTTT.

This clonotype occurred many times. V gene TRBV12-3 or TRBV12-4 combines with J gene TRBJ1-1; D is possibly TRBD1 (6 bases). V lost 5 bases to trimming and J lost 1 base, with 11 bases between them. The CDR3 loop spans 14 amino acids. The CDR3 sequence is CASSPRTANTEAFF. The CDR3 DNA sequence: TGTGCCAGCAGTCCTCGGACAGCGAACACTGAAGCTTTCTTT.

The chain couples TRBV5-1 to TRBJ1-5, with D possibly being TRBD1 (6 bases). CDR1 and CDR2 from the germline V gene are SGHRS and YFSETQ. The ends were cut back, 4 bases at V and 0 bases at J, with 11 bases in the middle. The CDR3 is 15 residues long. The CDR3 DNA follows: TGCGCCAGCAGCCCTAGGGGGGTTAGCAATCAGCCCCAGCATTTT. Translated, it gives CASSPRGVSNQPQHF.